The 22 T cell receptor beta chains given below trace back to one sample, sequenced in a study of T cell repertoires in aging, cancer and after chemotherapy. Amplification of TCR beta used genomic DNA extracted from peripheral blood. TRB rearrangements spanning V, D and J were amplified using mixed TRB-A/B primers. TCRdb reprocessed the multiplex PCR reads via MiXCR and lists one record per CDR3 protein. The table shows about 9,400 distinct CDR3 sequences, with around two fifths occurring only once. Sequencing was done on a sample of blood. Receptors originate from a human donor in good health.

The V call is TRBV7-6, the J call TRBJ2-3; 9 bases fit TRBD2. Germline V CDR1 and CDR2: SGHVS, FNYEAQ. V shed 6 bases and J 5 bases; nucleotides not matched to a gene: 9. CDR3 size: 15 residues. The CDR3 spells CASSRIAGVGDTQYF. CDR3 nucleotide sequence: TGTGCCAGCAGTCGGATAGCGGGGGTGGGAGATACGCAGTATTTT.

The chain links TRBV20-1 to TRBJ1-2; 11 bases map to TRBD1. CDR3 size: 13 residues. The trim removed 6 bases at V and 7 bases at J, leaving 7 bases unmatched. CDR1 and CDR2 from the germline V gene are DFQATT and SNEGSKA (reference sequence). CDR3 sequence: CSAWTGTGGGYTF. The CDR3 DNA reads TGCAGTGCCTGGACCGGGACAGGGGGTGGCTACACCTTC.

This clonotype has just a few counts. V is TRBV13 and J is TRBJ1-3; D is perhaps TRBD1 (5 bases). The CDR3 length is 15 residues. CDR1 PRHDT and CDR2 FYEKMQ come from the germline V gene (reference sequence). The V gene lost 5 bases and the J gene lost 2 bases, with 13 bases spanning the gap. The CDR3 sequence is CASSPGTGPGNTIYF. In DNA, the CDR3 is TGTGCCAGCAGCCCCGGGACCGGACCTGGAAACACCATATATTTT.

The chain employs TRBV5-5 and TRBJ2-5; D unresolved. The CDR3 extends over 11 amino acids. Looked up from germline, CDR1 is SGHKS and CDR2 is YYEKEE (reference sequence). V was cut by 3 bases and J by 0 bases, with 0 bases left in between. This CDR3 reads CASSYQETQYF. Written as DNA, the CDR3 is TGTGCCAGCAGCTACCAAGAGACCCAGTACTTC.

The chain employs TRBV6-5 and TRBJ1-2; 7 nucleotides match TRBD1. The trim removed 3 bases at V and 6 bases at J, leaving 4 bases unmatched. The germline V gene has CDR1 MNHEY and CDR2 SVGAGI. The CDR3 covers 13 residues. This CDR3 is CASSYLTGDGYTF. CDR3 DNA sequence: TGTGCCAGCAGTTATCTTACAGGGGATGGCTACACCTTC.

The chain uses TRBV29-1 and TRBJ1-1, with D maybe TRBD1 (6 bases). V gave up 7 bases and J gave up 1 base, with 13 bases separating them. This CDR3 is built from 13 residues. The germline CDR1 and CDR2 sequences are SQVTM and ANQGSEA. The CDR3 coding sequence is TGCAGCGGTGGGGGCCAGGGGAACACTGAAGCTTTCTTT. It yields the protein CSGGGQGNTEAFF. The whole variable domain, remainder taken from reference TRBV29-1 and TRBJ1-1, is SAVISQKPSRDICQRGTSLTIQCQVDSQVTMMFWYRQQPGQSLTLIATANQGSEATYESGFVIDKFPISRPNLTFSTLTVSNMSPEDSSIYLCSGGGQGNTEAFFGQGTRLTVV.

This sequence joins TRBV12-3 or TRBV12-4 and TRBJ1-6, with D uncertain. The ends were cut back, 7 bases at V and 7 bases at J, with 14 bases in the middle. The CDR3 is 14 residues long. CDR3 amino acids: CASTGSRANSPLHF. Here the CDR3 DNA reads TGTGCCAGCACCGGGAGCCGAGCCAATTCACCCCTCCACTTT.

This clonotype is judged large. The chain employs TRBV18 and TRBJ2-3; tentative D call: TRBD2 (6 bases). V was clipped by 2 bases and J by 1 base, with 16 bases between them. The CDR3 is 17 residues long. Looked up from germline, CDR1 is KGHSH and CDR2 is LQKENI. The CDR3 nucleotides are TGTGCCAGCTCACCAATCCAGGGACTGGGGGGCACAGATACGCAGTATTTT. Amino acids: CASSPIQGLGGTDTQYF.

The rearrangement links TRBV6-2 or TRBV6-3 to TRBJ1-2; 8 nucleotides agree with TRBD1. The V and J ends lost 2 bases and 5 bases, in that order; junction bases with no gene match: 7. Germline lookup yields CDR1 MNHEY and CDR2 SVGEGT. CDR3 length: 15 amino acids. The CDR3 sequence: CASSYTTGAPYGYTF. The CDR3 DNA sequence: TGTGCCAGCAGTTACACGACAGGGGCCCCTTATGGCTACACCTTC.

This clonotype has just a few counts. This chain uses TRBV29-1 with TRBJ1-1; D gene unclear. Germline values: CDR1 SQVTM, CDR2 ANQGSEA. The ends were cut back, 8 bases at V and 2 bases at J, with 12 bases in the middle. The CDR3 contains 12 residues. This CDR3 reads CSPGRANTEAFF. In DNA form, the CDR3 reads TGCAGCCCCGGAAGGGCAAACACTGAAGCTTTCTTT.

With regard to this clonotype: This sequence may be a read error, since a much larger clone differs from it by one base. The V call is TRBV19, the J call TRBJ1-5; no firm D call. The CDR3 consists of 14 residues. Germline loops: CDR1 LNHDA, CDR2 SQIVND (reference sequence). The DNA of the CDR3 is TGTGCCAGTAGTATTGATGGTAGCAATCAGCCCCAGCTTTTT. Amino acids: CASSIDGSNQPQLF. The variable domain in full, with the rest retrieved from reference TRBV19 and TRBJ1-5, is DGGITQSPKYLFRKEGQNVTLSCEQNLNHDAMYWYRQDPGQGLRLIYYSQIVNDFQKGDIAEGYSVSREKKESFPLTVTSAQKNPTAFYLCASSIDGSNQPQLFGDGTRLSIL.

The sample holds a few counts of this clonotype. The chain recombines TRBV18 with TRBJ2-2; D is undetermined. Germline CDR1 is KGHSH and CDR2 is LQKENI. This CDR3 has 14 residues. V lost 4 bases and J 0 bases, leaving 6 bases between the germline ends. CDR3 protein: CASSQVTNTGELFF. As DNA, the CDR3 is TGTGCCAGCTCACAGGTCACGAACACCGGGGAGCTGTTTTTT.

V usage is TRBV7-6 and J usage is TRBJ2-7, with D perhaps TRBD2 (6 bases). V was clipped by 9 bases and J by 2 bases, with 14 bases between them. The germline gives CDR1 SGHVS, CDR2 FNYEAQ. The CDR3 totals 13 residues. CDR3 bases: TGTGCCAGTACGGGAGCGGCCGCCTACGAGCAGTACTTC. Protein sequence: CASTGAAAYEQYF.

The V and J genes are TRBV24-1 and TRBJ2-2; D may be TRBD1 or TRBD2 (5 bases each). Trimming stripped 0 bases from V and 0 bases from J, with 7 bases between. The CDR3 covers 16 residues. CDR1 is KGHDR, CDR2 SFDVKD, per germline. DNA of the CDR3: TGTGCCACCAGTGATTTGGGGGGTGCGAACACCGGGGAGCTGTTTTTT. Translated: CATSDLGGANTGELFF.

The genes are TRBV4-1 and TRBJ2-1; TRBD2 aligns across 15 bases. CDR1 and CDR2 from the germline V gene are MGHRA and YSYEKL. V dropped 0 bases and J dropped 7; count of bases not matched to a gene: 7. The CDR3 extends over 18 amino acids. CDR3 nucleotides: TGCGCCAGCAGCCAAGAAACTCGGACTAGCGGGGGGGTAAATGAGCAGTTCTTC. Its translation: CASSQETRTSGGVNEQFF.

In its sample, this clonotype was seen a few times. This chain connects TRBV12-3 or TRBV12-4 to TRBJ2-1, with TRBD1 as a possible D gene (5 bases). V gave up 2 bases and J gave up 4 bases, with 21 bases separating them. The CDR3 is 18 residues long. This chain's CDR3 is CASSLSAHLSAGYNEQFF. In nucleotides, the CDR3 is TGTGCCAGCAGTTTATCCGCCCACCTATCCGCAGGGTACAATGAGCAGTTCTTC.

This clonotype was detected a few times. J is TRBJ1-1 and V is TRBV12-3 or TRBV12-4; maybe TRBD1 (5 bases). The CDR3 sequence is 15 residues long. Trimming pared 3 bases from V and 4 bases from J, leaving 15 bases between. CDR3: CASSLSAGMSTEAFF. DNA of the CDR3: TGTGCCAGCAGTTTGTCAGCAGGGATGAGCACTGAAGCTTTCTTT.

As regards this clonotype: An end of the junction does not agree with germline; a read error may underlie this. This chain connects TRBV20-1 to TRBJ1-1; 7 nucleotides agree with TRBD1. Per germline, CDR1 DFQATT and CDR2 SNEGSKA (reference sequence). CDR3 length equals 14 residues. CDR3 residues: CSARGHRGWTEAFF. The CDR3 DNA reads TGCAGCGCTAGAGGTCACAGGGGTTGGACTGAAGCTTTCTTT.

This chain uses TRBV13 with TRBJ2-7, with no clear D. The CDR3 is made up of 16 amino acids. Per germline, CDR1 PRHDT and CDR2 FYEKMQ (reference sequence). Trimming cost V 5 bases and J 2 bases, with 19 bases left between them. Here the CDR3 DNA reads TGTGCCAGCAGCGCCATGCTCGGGCGCCGAGCCTACGAGCAGTACTTC. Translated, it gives CASSAMLGRRAYEQYF.

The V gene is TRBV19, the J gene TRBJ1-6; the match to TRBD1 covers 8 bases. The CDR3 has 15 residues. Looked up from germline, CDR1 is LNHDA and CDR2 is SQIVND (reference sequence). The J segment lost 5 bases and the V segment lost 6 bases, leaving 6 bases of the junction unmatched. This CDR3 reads CASSRDRSNNSPLHF. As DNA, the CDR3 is TGTGCCAGTAGCCGGGACAGGTCGAATAATTCACCCCTCCACTTT. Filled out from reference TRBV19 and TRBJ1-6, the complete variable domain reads DGGITQSPKYLFRKEGQNVTLSCEQNLNHDAMYWYRQDPGQGLRLIYYSQIVNDFQKGDIAEGYSVSREKKESFPLTVTSAQKNPTAFYLCASSRDRSNNSPLHFGNGTRLTVT.

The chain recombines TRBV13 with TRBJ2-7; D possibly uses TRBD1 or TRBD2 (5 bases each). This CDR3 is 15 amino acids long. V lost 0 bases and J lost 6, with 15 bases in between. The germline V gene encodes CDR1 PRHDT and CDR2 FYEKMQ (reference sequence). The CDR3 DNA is TGTGCCAGCAGCTTAGGCGGGACGATGTCTGGCGAGCAGTACTTC. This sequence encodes CASSLGGTMSGEQYF.

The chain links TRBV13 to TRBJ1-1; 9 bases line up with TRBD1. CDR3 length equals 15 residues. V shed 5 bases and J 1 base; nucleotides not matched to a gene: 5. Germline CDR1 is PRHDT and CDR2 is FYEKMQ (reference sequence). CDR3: CASSQDRGWNTEAFF. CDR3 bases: TGTGCCAGCAGCCAAGACAGGGGGTGGAACACTGAAGCTTTCTTT. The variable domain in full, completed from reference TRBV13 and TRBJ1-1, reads AAGVIQSPRHLIKEKRETATLKCYPIPRHDTVYWYQQGPGQDPQFLISFYEKMQSDKGSIPDRFSAQQFSDYHSELNMSSLELGDSALYFCASSQDRGWNTEAFFGQGTRLTVV.